What follows are 31 T cell receptor beta chains derived from one specimen sequenced in a study of spatial heterogeneity in lung cancer. These receptors are not linked to any known antigen. Study observations and caveats: One measure, the expanded intratumoral alpha and beta TCR count, tracked tumor mutation counts.

Time point specified: sample taken at primary tumor resection. Each CDR3 protein is one row after TCRdb ran MiXCR on the 5' RACE reads. The sample lists some 16,000 distinct CDR3 sequences; approximately 7% were seen once. Sample: lung tumor tissue, taken at surgery. Source of these receptors: a female donor with early-stage non-small cell lung cancer.

This clonotype was found many times. This beta chain is an unintended read in a library built for alpha chains; its size means little. V gene TRBV5-1 combines with J gene TRBJ1-3; 7 positions match TRBD1. The trim removed 0 bases at V and 2 bases at J, leaving 5 bases unmatched. Germline V gives CDR1 SGHRS, CDR2 YFSETQ. This CDR3 comprises 16 residues. The CDR3 spells CASSLDSGGTGNTIYF. DNA of the CDR3: TGCGCCAGCAGCTTGGACTCAGGGGGGACTGGAAACACCATATATTTT.

In its sample, this clonotype was seen many times. This beta chain lies outside the target of a library built for alpha chains; its clone size means little. This sequence joins TRBV19 and TRBJ1-4; D remains unclear. The CDR3 has 16 residues. Germline CDR1 reads LNHDA; CDR2 reads SQIVND (reference sequence). Trimming pared 4 bases from V and 1 base from J, leaving 13 bases between. CDR3 residues: CASSRPGPQTNEKLFF. In DNA, the CDR3 is TGTGCCAGTAGTAGACCGGGCCCGCAAACTAATGAAAAACTGTTTTTT. The variable domain in full, completed from reference TRBV19 and TRBJ1-4, reads DGGITQSPKYLFRKEGQNVTLSCEQNLNHDAMYWYRQDPGQGLRLIYYSQIVNDFQKGDIAEGYSVSREKKESFPLTVTSAQKNPTAFYLCASSRPGPQTNEKLFFGSGTQLSVL.

This clonotype was recorded at least ten times. This beta chain turned up in a library designed for alpha chains; as an off-target read, its abundance says little. The genes are TRBV11-1 and TRBJ2-1, with TRBD2 as a possible D gene (6 bases). The CDR3 runs to 14 residues. Germline V lookup: CDR1 SGHAT, CDR2 FQDESV (reference sequence). Deletions cut 2 bases from V and 8 bases from J, with 13 bases between. The CDR3 sequence: CASSLNRGVHEQFF. CDR3 nucleotides: TGTGCCAGCAGCTTAAACCGCGGGGTGCATGAGCAGTTCTTC.

On this clonotype: This beta chain was picked up by a library intended for alpha chains and is off target, so its count carries little meaning. This chain connects TRBV6-2 or TRBV6-3 to TRBJ2-5; 7 bases align to TRBD1. In germline, CDR1 is MNHEY, CDR2 SVGEGT. V lost 0 bases, J lost 4 bases, and 2 bases stayed unmatched. CDR3 length: 14 amino acids. The CDR3 DNA reads as TGTGCCAGCAGTTACTCGGCAGGGGGAGAGACCCAGTACTTC. As protein: CASSYSAGGETQYF.

This clonotype was counted many times. Found in a library prepared for alpha chains, this beta chain is an off-target read, and its abundance has little meaning. This chain connects TRBV10-3 to TRBJ2-3, with 8 positions matching TRBD2. CDR3 length: 14 amino acids. The germline V gene encodes CDR1 ENHRY and CDR2 SYGVKD. Unmatched junction bases numbered 8, after V lost 3 bases and J lost 9 bases. The CDR3 DNA follows: TGTGCCATCAGTGAATCGCGGGGGGAGGGGACGCAGTATTTT. Protein: CAISESRGEGTQYF.

This clonotype was detected ten times or more. In a library made to pick up alpha chains, this beta chain is a stray read with a size that means little. The chain couples TRBV7-2 to TRBJ2-1; tentative D call: TRBD1 (6 bases). Trimming left V 1 base short and J 3 bases short, with 13 bases between. This CDR3 contains 16 residues. Germline assignment: CDR1 SGHTA and CDR2 FQGNSA. The CDR3 spells CASSLVSGDGYNEQFF. The CDR3 DNA reads as TGTGCCAGCAGCTTAGTATCAGGGGACGGCTACAATGAGCAGTTCTTC. The full variable domain, completed using reference TRBV7-2 and TRBJ2-1, is GAGVSQSPSNKVTEKGKDVELRCDPISGHTALYWYRQSLGQGLEFLIYFQGNSAPDKSGLPSDRFSAERTGGSVSTLTIQRTQQEDSAVYLCASSLVSGDGYNEQFFGPGTRLTVL.

In this sample, this clonotype turned up many times. This beta chain slipped into a library made for alpha chains as a stray read, so its size is not meaningful. The V call is TRBV7-2, the J call TRBJ2-5; no clear D gene. The germline gives CDR1 SGHTA, CDR2 FQGNSA. The ends were cut back, 4 bases at V and 4 bases at J, with 10 bases in the middle. The CDR3 spans 13 residues. This CDR3 is CASSSSRVETQYF. CDR3 sequence (DNA): TGTGCCAGCAGCTCGTCCCGAGTAGAGACCCAGTACTTC.

By sample share, this clonotype is medium-sized. Because the library targeted alpha chains, this beta chain is an off-target read whose size means little. The CDR3 loop is CASSLTQENTEAFF. For the CDR3, the DNA is TGTGCCAGCAGCTTGACGCAGGAGAACACTGAAGCTTTCTTT. V and J are TRBV3-1 and TRBJ1-1; D not certain. The germline V gene has CDR1 LGHDT and CDR2 YNNKEL (reference sequence). The V and J ends lost 5 bases and 1 base respectively, with 11 bases between them. The CDR3 spans 14 residues.

Points on this clonotype: The library was designed around alpha chains, so this beta chain is a stray read whose abundance carries little weight. This rearrangement joins TRBV5-6 to TRBJ1-1; D is perhaps TRBD1 (5 bases). V lost 4 bases, J lost 2 bases, and 15 bases lay in between. The CDR3 sequence is 15 residues long. CDR1 is SGHDT and CDR2 is YYEEEE in the germline V gene. CDR3 bases: TGTGCCAGCAGCCGAGGGGAGAGGGCCAACACTGAAGCTTTCTTT. Its protein product is CASSRGERANTEAFF.

Regarding this clonotype: The size of this beta chain means little, since it is a stray read in a library made for alpha chains. The chain links TRBV7-6 to TRBJ2-5; 9 nucleotides match TRBD1. The CDR3 runs 16 residues. Germline CDR1 reads SGHVS; CDR2 reads FNYEAQ. V was clipped by 3 bases and J by 4 bases; unmatched bases: 9. The CDR3 loop reads CASSFPGTGTRETQYF. CDR3 sequence (DNA): TGTGCCAGCAGCTTTCCCGGGACAGGGACCAGAGAGACCCAGTACTTC. Drawing the rest from reference TRBV7-6 and TRBJ2-5, the complete variable domain is GAGVSQSPRYKVTKRGQDVALRCDPISGHVSLYWYRQALGQGPEFLTYFNYEAQQDKSGLPNDRFSAERPEGSISTLTIQRTEQRDSAMYRCASSFPGTGTRETQYFGPGTRLLVL.

In its sample, this clonotype ranks as medium-sized. With the library built for alpha chains, this beta chain is off target and its frequency is not meaningful. This chain joins TRBV6-2 or TRBV6-3 and TRBJ1-1, with a weak D call TRBD1 (6 bases). Trimming left V 0 bases short and J 0 bases short, with 8 bases between. Germline CDR1 is MNHEY and CDR2 is SVGEGT. This CDR3 spans 15 amino acids. CDR3 DNA sequence: TGTGCCAGCAGTTACTCGGACAGACTGAACACTGAAGCTTTCTTT. The encoded protein is CASSYSDRLNTEAFF.

This clonotype has a count of ten or more. This beta chain is an off-target read within a library intended for alpha chains, so its frequency means little. This chain connects TRBV7-2 to TRBJ2-5; a weak D match, TRBD2 (6 bases). The germline V gene encodes CDR1 SGHTA and CDR2 FQGNSA. V lost 5 bases and J lost 4, with 11 bases in between. The CDR3 is 13 residues long. The CDR3 DNA follows: TGTGCCAGCAGCCCGGGGGTTGCAGAGACCCAGTACTTC. Translation gives CASSPGVAETQYF.

This clonotype showed up many times. Because the library targeted alpha chains, this beta chain is an off-target read whose size means little. The chain uses TRBV28 and TRBJ2-1; tentatively, D is TRBD2 (7 bases). Germline V lookup: CDR1 MDHEN, CDR2 SYDVKM. This CDR3 is 16 amino acids long. V shed 3 bases and J shed 6 bases, with 18 bases lying between them. The CDR3 DNA is TGTGCCAGCAGTTTTCATGGTCCCGGGGGGCTCAATGAGCAGTTCTTC. Encoded protein: CASSFHGPGGLNEQFF.

This clonotype occurred once. With a much larger clone just one base away, this may be a read error. Being off target in a library aimed at alpha chains, this beta chain has a size of little meaning. V is TRBV27 and J is TRBJ2-7; D is unresolved. The germline V gene encodes CDR1 MNHEY and CDR2 SMNVEV (reference sequence). The CDR3 length is 12 residues. The CDR3 spells CASSRSSYELYF. DNA of the CDR3: TGTGCCAGCAGCCGAAGCTCCTACGAGCTGTACTTC.

This clonotype was counted only a few times. This beta chain turned up in a library designed for alpha chains; as an off-target read, its abundance says little. The chain couples TRBV10-2 to TRBJ1-5; possible D gene TRBD1, 6 bases. This CDR3 has 16 amino acids. With 4 bases removed from V and 5 bases from J, the gap between germline ends came to 18 bases. Germline CDR1 is WSHSY and CDR2 is SAAADI. Here the CDR3 DNA reads TGCGCCAGCAGTGTAGAAGGGATTGGGACATATCAGCCCCAGCATTTT. This codes for CASSVEGIGTYQPQHF.

By frequency in the sample, this clonotype is medium-sized (0.01 to 0.1%). The library was prepared for alpha chains; this beta chain is a stray read, so its frequency means little. The CDR3 region has the DNA TGTGCCAGCAGTTACGGGACAGTAGCTAACTATGGCTACACCTTC. It translates to CASSYGTVANYGYTF. This chain joins TRBV6-6 and TRBJ1-2; TRBD1 matches at 7 bases. V dropped 2 bases and J dropped 0; count of bases not matched to a gene: 3. The CDR3 spans 15 residues. CDR1 is MNHNY and CDR2 is SVGAGI in the germline V gene (reference sequence).

This clonotype showed up just a few times. A library made for alpha chains picked up this beta chain off target, so its size means little. The gene calls are TRBV19 and TRBJ2-2, with no clear D. The CDR3 spans 16 residues. Germline V gene lookup returns CDR1 LNHDA and CDR2 SQIVND (reference sequence). V was cut by 4 bases and J by 6 bases, with 18 bases left in between. The CDR3 bases are TGTGCCAGTAGTAGATTAAGAGAAATAGTCGCCGGGGAGCTGTTTTTT. It encodes CASSRLREIVAGELFF.

In this sample, this clonotype turned up many times. As an off-target read in a library built for alpha chains, this beta chain has a frequency of little significance. The chain joins TRBV4-1 to TRBJ2-1; tentatively, D is TRBD1 or TRBD2 (5 bases each). V lost 1 base and J 4 bases, leaving 11 bases between the germline ends. The CDR3 is 15 residues long. The germline gives CDR1 MGHRA, CDR2 YSYEKL. The CDR3 loop is CASSQVSGRYNEQFF. CDR3 in DNA: TGCGCCAGCAGCCAAGTCTCGGGGCGATACAATGAGCAGTTCTTC.

In its sample, this clonotype was seen many times. Since it is a stray read in a library aimed at alpha chains, this beta chain has a size that is not meaningful. V and J are TRBV6-5 and TRBJ1-1, with TRBD1 as a possible D gene (5 bases). Trimming left V 0 bases short and J 7 bases short, with 9 bases between. Per germline, CDR1 MNHEY and CDR2 SVGAGI. The CDR3 totals 13 residues. The CDR3: CASSYSRESEAFF. The CDR3 DNA reads as TGTGCCAGCAGTTACTCCAGGGAAAGTGAAGCTTTCTTT.

On this clonotype: Since the library was made to target alpha chains, this beta chain is a stray read and its abundance is not meaningful. CDR3 loop: CASSLVVGPSGELFF. In DNA form, the CDR3 reads TGTGCCAGCAGCTTAGTTGTGGGACCGTCCGGGGAGCTGTTTTTT. The V and J genes are TRBV7-2 and TRBJ2-2; D is perhaps TRBD1 or TRBD2 (5 bases each). CDR1 and CDR2 from the germline V gene are SGHTA and FQGNSA. The CDR3 spans 15 residues. V lost 1 base and J 6 bases, leaving 12 bases between the germline ends.

This clonotype was observed many times. This beta chain is an unintended read in a library built for alpha chains; its size means little. This chain links TRBV18 with TRBJ2-3; TRBD2 is a possible D gene (5 bases). CDR1 and CDR2 (germline): KGHSH, LQKENI. Trimming pared 0 bases from V and 1 base from J, leaving 11 bases between. This CDR3 region has 16 residues. DNA of the CDR3: TGTGCCAGCTCACCACCTAGCGATCAGGGCACAGATACGCAGTATTTT. Protein product: CASSPPSDQGTDTQYF.

There are many counts of this clonotype. This beta chain represents an off-target read in a library built for alpha chains; its size is of limited meaning. The chain has TRBV28 and TRBJ1-5, with no clear D. Between the trimmed V and J ends, which lost 10 bases and 5 bases, there was a span of 15 bases. Germline V lookup: CDR1 MDHEN, CDR2 SYDVKM. The CDR3 is 13 residues long. The CDR3 reads CATLPGVHQPQHF. CDR3 in DNA: TGTGCCACCCTACCCGGAGTACATCAGCCCCAGCATTTT.

As concerns this clonotype: For a library built for alpha chains, this beta chain is a stray read; little rests on its size. The chain couples TRBV29-1 to TRBJ1-6; TRBD1 agrees at 9 bases. The ends lost 6 bases at V and 6 bases at J; junction bases unmatched: 3. The germline V gene encodes CDR1 SQVTM and CDR2 ANQGSEA. This CDR3 spans 13 amino acids. CDR3: CSVGTGSNSPLHF. CDR3 DNA: TGCAGCGTGGGGACAGGGAGTAATTCACCCCTCCACTTT.

About this clonotype itself: A library prepared for alpha chains yielded this beta chain as an off-target read; its size is of little meaning. The chain combines TRBV20-1 with TRBJ1-2, with 8 bases lining up with TRBD1. J lost 5 bases, V lost 8 bases, and 7 bases had no gene match. This CDR3 is built from 12 residues. Germline V CDR1 and CDR2: DFQATT, SNEGSKA (reference sequence). The CDR3 nucleotides are TGCAGTACCTACGACAGGGGTTATGGCTACACCTTC. This codes for CSTYDRGYGYTF.

This clonotype has at least ten counts. This beta chain appears as a stray read in a library generated for alpha chains; its size is not informative. The genes are TRBV2 and TRBJ2-5; the match to TRBD1 covers 10 bases. The junction had 6 bases not matched to a gene; V was cut back by 6 bases and J by 5 bases. Germline loops: CDR1 SNHLY, CDR2 FYNNEI. The CDR3 covers 14 residues. CDR3 DNA sequence: TGTGCCAGCAGGACGACAGGGGGCGTGGAGACCCAGTACTTC. Translating gives CASRTTGGVETQYF.

This clonotype was counted between two and nine times. Because the library targeted alpha chains, this beta chain is an off-target read whose size means little. This chain uses TRBV12-3 or TRBV12-4 with TRBJ1-1; D perhaps matches TRBD1 (6 bases). Deletions cut 6 bases from V and 8 bases from J, with 16 bases between. There are 13 residues in the CDR3. CDR3 in amino acids: CASSPLTGREAFF. The CDR3 DNA is TGTGCCAGCAGCCCCTTAACAGGGAGAGAAGCTTTCTTT.

About this clonotype: A much larger clonotype is one base distant, so this may be a read error. The conserved phenylalanine or tryptophan is not found at the CDR3 terminus, so this likely reflects a read error. The library was designed around alpha chains, so this beta chain is a stray read whose abundance carries little weight. This chain connects TRBV5-1 to TRBJ1-6; TRBD1 is a possible D gene (6 bases). The V and J ends lost 0 bases and 7 bases respectively, with 14 bases between them. CDR3 length: 16 residues. Germline-derived CDR1 and CDR2 are SGHRS and YFSETQ. Here the CDR3 reads CASSLATGGPNSPLHL. As DNA, the CDR3 is TGCGCCAGCAGCTTGGCGACAGGCGGACCCAATTCACCCCTCCACCTT.

This clonotype has more than one count but fewer than ten. As an off-target read in a library built for alpha chains, this beta chain has a frequency of little significance. The gene calls are TRBV7-2 and TRBJ2-1, with TRBD2 matching over 8 bases. Germline loops: CDR1 SGHTA, CDR2 FQGNSA. Trimming removed 2 bases from V and 8 bases from J; junction bases left unmatched: 11. CDR3 length: 16 amino acids. The CDR3 nucleotides are TGTGCCAGCAGCTTAAACCGGGGGGGCCGAGGGGATGAGCAGTTCTTC. Amino acids: CASSLNRGGRGDEQFF.

This clonotype has ten or more counts. Little can be read into the size of this beta chain, an off-target read in a library designed for alpha chains. This rearrangement joins TRBV4-2 to TRBJ2-3; 8 nucleotides agree with TRBD1. The CDR3 loop spans 16 amino acids. V lost 1 base to trimming and J lost 5 bases; unmatched junction nucleotides: 8. Germline CDR1 reads LGHNA; CDR2 reads YNFKEQ. CDR3 sequence: CASSQAGATGGDTQYF. In DNA form, the CDR3 reads TGTGCCAGCAGCCAAGCGGGTGCAACAGGGGGAGATACGCAGTATTTT.

By its share, this clonotype is medium-sized. The library was built for alpha chains, so this beta chain is an off-target read and its size means little. V gene TRBV3-1 combines with J gene TRBJ2-3; 10 nucleotides match TRBD2. This CDR3 spans 15 amino acids. Germline V gene sequence: CDR1 LGHDT, CDR2 YNNKEL (reference sequence). With 4 bases clipped from V and 8 bases from J, the junction kept 9 bases outside the gene matches. The CDR3 spells CASSPLAGEAGTQYF. CDR3 sequence (DNA): TGTGCCAGCAGCCCCCTAGCGGGGGAGGCGGGTACGCAGTATTTT.

This clonotype showed up many times. This beta chain is a stray sequence in a library constructed for alpha chains; its clone size is not meaningful. This rearrangement joins TRBV7-9 to TRBJ1-1; D is unclear. Trimming took off 2 bases at V and 4 bases at J, with 5 bases between the two ends. The CDR3 loop spans 12 amino acids. Germline V gene data show CDR1 as SEHNR and CDR2 as FQNEAQ (reference sequence). CDR3 nucleotides: TGTGCCAGCAGCTTAATCGCCACTGAAGCTTTCTTT. This encodes CASSLIATEAFF.